Listed below are T cell receptor beta chains from one sample, sequenced in a study of T-cell reconstitution after alpha-beta-depleted transplantation in children. Each CDR3 protein gets one entry after TCRdb re-called the PCR reads with MiXCR. Seen here are about 190,000 distinct CDR3 sequences, approximately 12% observed once, and the top ten hold approximately 13%. This specimen was PBMCs, taken before TCRalphabeta/CD19-depleted stem cell transplant. These TCRs come from a boy aged 2-15 years with acute myeloid leukemia, due to receive a stem cell transplant. Each CDR3 is given with its conserved first and last residue. D genes are given only for firm matches. Clone size is not always given. Where it is, it says once, few, many or a class for expanded clones.

j_call: TRBJ2-1
v_call: TRBV20-1
d_call: .
clone_size: many
cdr3_nt: TGCAGTGCTAGAGAGCGGGGCACCTACAATGAGCAGTTCTTC
cdr3_aa: CSARERGTYNEQFF

j_call: TRBJ1-6
v_call: TRBV20-1
d_call: TRBD1
clone_size: many
cdr3_nt: TGCAGTGCTCCTTTACCGGGACAGGTCCACTTT
cdr3_aa: CSAPLPGQVHF

j_call: TRBJ2-3
v_call: TRBV6-4
d_call: TRBD2
clone_size: many
cdr3_nt: TGTGCCAGCAGCGCTAGCGGTATGGGAGATACGCAGTATTTT
cdr3_aa: CASSASGMGDTQYF

j_call: TRBJ1-2
v_call: TRBV7-9
d_call: .
clone_size: many
cdr3_nt: TGTGCCAGCAGCTTCCATTATCGTGGCTACACCTTC
cdr3_aa: CASSFHYRGYTF

j_call: TRBJ2-5
v_call: TRBV4-1
d_call: .
clone_size: many
cdr3_nt: TGCGCCAGCAGCCAAGATTTTCCTCCTAAAGAGACCCAGTACTTC
cdr3_aa: CASSQDFPPKETQYF

j_call: TRBJ2-5
v_call: TRBV20-1
d_call: TRBD1
clone_size: many
cdr3_nt: TGCAGTGCTAGGGCCAACAGGGGGCCAAGAGAGACCCAGTACTTC
cdr3_aa: CSARANRGPRETQYF

j_call: TRBJ2-1
v_call: TRBV6-2/TRBV6-3
d_call: .
clone_size: many
cdr3_nt: TGTGCCAGCAGTAAGACTGAAAACAATGAGCAGTTCTTC
cdr3_aa: CASSKTENNEQFF

j_call: TRBJ2-1
v_call: TRBV4-1
d_call: .
clone_size: many
cdr3_nt: TGCGCCAGCAGCCATTTCACGTTAACTAGACCCAATGAGCAGTTCTTC
cdr3_aa: CASSHFTLTRPNEQFF

j_call: TRBJ2-7
v_call: TRBV5-6
d_call: .
clone_size: many
cdr3_nt: TGTGCCAGCAGCTTGGGACTTAATAGCCAGACAGCCTACGAGCAGTACTTC
cdr3_aa: CASSLGLNSQTAYEQYF

j_call: TRBJ2-2
v_call: TRBV15
d_call: TRBD1
clone_size: many
cdr3_nt: TGTGCCACCAGCCGACAGGGGTCCGGGGAGCTGTTTTTT
cdr3_aa: CATSRQGSGELFF

j_call: TRBJ2-1
v_call: TRBV5-1
d_call: TRBD1
clone_size: .
cdr3_nt: TGCGCCAGCAGCTTGATAACAGGGGCCTACAATGAGCAGTTCTTC
cdr3_aa: CASSLITGAYNEQFF

j_call: TRBJ1-5
v_call: TRBV20-1
d_call: .
clone_size: many
cdr3_nt: TGCAGTGCTTGGGACAACCTTAGCAATCAGCCCCAGCATTTT
cdr3_aa: CSAWDNLSNQPQHF

j_call: TRBJ1-2
v_call: TRBV20-1
d_call: .
clone_size: many
cdr3_nt: TGCAGTGCCAAGATCCCGATCGCCTATGGCTACACCTTC
cdr3_aa: CSAKIPIAYGYTF

j_call: TRBJ2-4
v_call: TRBV28
d_call: .
clone_size: many
cdr3_nt: TGTGCCAGCGGACCCGGCGGGGCCAAAAACATTCAGTACTTC
cdr3_aa: CASGPGGAKNIQYF

j_call: TRBJ1-2
v_call: TRBV5-1
d_call: TRBD1
clone_size: many
cdr3_nt: TGCGCCAGCACTTCCTGGGCAGGGGGCGGATATGGCTACACCTTC
cdr3_aa: CASTSWAGGGYGYTF

j_call: TRBJ1-4
v_call: TRBV28
d_call: TRBD1
clone_size: many
cdr3_nt: TGTGCCAGCAGACTGGGACAGGGTCATGAAAAACTGTTTTTT
cdr3_aa: CASRLGQGHEKLFF